These 9 T cell receptor beta chains share one sample of origin, sequenced in a study of T cells in tuberculosis. TCRdb's copy holds only in-frame clones and misses some; the assay was immunoSEQ multiplex PCR. Of fewer than 35,000 clones in the sample, nearly 97% are singletons; the top ten hold about 2.2%. The source material was PBMCs. The source of these receptors is a donor aged 10 to 29 with latent tuberculosis or without tuberculosis infection.

The gene calls are TRBV5-4 and TRBJ2-7, with 15 positions matching TRBD2. V shed 2 bases, J shed 6 bases, and the junction held 6 bases outside the gene matches. The length of the CDR3 is 16 residues. Germline V gene lookup returns CDR1 SGHNT and CDR2 YYREEE (reference sequence). DNA for the CDR3: TGTGCCAGCAGCTTCGGACTAGCGGGAGGGGTAGGCGAGCAGTACTTC. Translated: CASSFGLAGGVGEQYF.

This clone appeared once. V usage is TRBV14 and J usage is TRBJ2-7; perhaps TRBD2 as D (5 bases). The length of the CDR3 is 13 residues. V gave up 5 bases and J gave up 1 base, with 9 bases separating them. CDR1 is SGHDN, CDR2 FVKESK, per germline. This CDR3 reads CASSGRGSYEQYF. Written as DNA, the CDR3 is TGTGCCAGCAGCGGGAGAGGGTCCTACGAGCAGTACTTC. Filled out from reference TRBV14 and TRBJ2-7, the complete variable domain reads EAGVTQFPSHSVIEKGQTVTLRCDPISGHDNLYWYRRVMGKEIKFLLHFVKESKQDESGMPNNRFLAERTGGTYSTLKVQPAELEDSGVYFCASSGRGSYEQYFGPGTRLTVT.

The chain carries TRBV28 and TRBJ2-7; D gene unclear. Trimming cost V 5 bases and J 4 bases, with 18 bases left between them. The germline gives CDR1 MDHEN, CDR2 SYDVKM. The CDR3 sequence is 15 residues long. The CDR3, as DNA: TGTGCCAGCAGTCCGGGTGAAGCGATAACATACGAGCAGTACTTC. Its translation: CASSPGEAITYEQYF.

The chain couples TRBV13 to TRBJ1-1, with 7 bases aligning to TRBD1. The V segment lost 5 bases and the J segment 6 bases; nucleotides outside the gene matches: 6. Germline CDR1 and CDR2: PRHDT and FYEKMQ (reference sequence). This CDR3 spans 13 amino acids. CDR3 loop: CASSPYRGAEAFF. CDR3 in DNA: TGTGCCAGCAGCCCCTACAGGGGCGCTGAAGCTTTCTTT.

This clone was recorded only once. V and J are TRBV2 and TRBJ2-1, with 9 bases matching TRBD2. The CDR3 loop spans 15 amino acids. V lost 7 bases, J lost 2 bases, and 6 bases stayed unmatched. Germline V gene sequence: CDR1 SNHLY, CDR2 FYNNEI. CDR3 sequence reads: CASIKTSGTYNEQFF. CDR3 nucleotides: TGTGCCAGCATCAAGACTAGCGGCACCTACAATGAGCAGTTCTTC.

The chain links TRBV5-6 to TRBJ1-4; D not certain. The CDR3 has 14 residues. Germline CDR1 and CDR2: SGHDT and YYEEEE. The V and J ends lost 0 bases and 3 bases respectively, with 6 bases between them. The chain's CDR3 is CASSLDGPNEKLFF. DNA of the CDR3: TGTGCCAGCAGCTTGGACGGTCCTAATGAAAAACTGTTTTTT.

The chain uses TRBV7-2 and TRBJ1-5; no clear D gene. V was clipped by 3 bases and J by 1 base, with 7 bases between them. CDR3 length equals 14 residues. Germline CDR1 and CDR2: SGHTA and FQGNSA. CDR3 residues: CASSFGLSNQPQHF. As DNA, the CDR3 is TGTGCCAGCAGCTTCGGACTAAGCAATCAGCCCCAGCATTTT. The variable domain in full, completed from reference TRBV7-2 and TRBJ1-5, reads GAGVSQSPSNKVTEKGKDVELRCDPISGHTALYWYRQSLGQGLEFLIYFQGNSAPDKSGLPSDRFSAERTGGSVSTLTIQRTQQEDSAVYLCASSFGLSNQPQHFGDGTRLSIL.

The rearrangement joins TRBV5-5 to TRBJ1-1; possible D gene TRBD1, 5 bases. CDR3 size: 13 residues. V was clipped by 1 base and J by 5 bases, with 9 bases between them. The germline V gene has CDR1 SGHKS and CDR2 YYEKEE (reference sequence). The CDR3 bases are TGTGCCAGCAGCTTGCGTCAGGGTACTGAAGCTTTCTTT. Residues: CASSLRQGTEAFF.

The genes are TRBV5-4 and TRBJ1-1; D is undetermined. This CDR3 has 12 residues. Germline values: CDR1 SGHNT, CDR2 YYREEE (reference sequence). The V end lost 4 bases, the J end lost 8 bases, and 12 bases lay between the germline ends. The CDR3 nucleotides read TGTGCCAGCAGCGCAAGCTACCGGGAAGCTTTCTTT. Its protein is CASSASYREAFF.